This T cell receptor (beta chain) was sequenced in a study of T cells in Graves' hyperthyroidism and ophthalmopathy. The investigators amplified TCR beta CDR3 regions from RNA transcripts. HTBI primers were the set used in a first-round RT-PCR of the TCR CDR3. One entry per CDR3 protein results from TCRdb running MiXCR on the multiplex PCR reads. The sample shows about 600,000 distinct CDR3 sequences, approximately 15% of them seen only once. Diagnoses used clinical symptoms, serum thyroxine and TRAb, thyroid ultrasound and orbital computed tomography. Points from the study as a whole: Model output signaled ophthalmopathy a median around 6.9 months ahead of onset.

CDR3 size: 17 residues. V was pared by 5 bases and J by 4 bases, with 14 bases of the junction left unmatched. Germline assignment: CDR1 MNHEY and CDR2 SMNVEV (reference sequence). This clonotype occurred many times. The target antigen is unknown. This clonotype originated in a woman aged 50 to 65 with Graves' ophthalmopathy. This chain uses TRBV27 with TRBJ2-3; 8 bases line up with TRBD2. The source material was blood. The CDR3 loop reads CASSPDALAGSADTQYF. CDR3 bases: TGTGCCAGCAGTCCCGATGCTTTAGCGGGATCGGCAGATACGCAGTATTTT.